The clone carrying this TCR beta chain was picked up many times. The antigen remains undetermined. The source of the sample is a study of regulatory T cells in long-lasting Graves disease. Study findings and constraints: It was in persistent disease that TRBV28, TRBJ1-2 and TRBJ2-5 were favored. Sample size was small, which may have lowered accuracy.

Building the TCR beta libraries relied on iRepertoire HTBI primers, and CDR3 regions underwent Arm-PCR. TCRdb reanalysed the multiplex PCR reads using MiXCR and keeps one entry per CDR3 protein. The sample contains about 220,000 distinct CDR3 sequences, less than 20% of which appear only once. The CDR3 is made up of 14 amino acids. Trimming shortened V by 2 bases and J by 9 bases, and 16 bases separated the two germline ends. The sample's time point: newly diagnosed GD, antithyroid drugs for less than 3 months. After RNA was extracted from PBMCs, the TCR library was made from it. This sample was also put to use in a study of T cells in Graves' hyperthyroidism and ophthalmopathy. As that report states: The HTBI primer set served for first-round RT-PCR of the TCR CDR3.

V gene TRBV12-3 or TRBV12-4 combines with J gene TRBJ2-5; possible D gene TRBD2, 7 bases. The sequence was collected from a woman younger than 45 with Graves disease. Sequencing was performed on peripheral blood mononuclear cells (PBMCs), taken at new diagnosis, from a patient treated with antithyroid drugs. The CDR3 loop is CASSLILREGAQYF. The CDR3 DNA sequence: TGTGCCAGCAGTTTAATCCTCAGGGAGGGGGCCCAGTACTTC.